The 29 T cell receptor beta chains below come from one sample, sequenced in a study of graft-versus-host responses after intestinal transplantation. Only in-frame clones appear in the TCRdb table, and some are missing; sequencing was by immunoSEQ multiplex PCR. This table has 84,000 or so clones, roughly 80% appearing once. No antigen has been assigned to these receptors. The specimen was unstimulated CD4+ T cells sorted from spleen or lymph node cells, collected before intestinal transplant. These receptors were taken from a human donor who received an intestinal transplant.

The gene calls are TRBV19 and TRBJ1-2, with no clear D. CDR1 is LNHDA and CDR2 is SQIVND in the germline V gene (reference sequence). V lost 8 bases, J lost 4 bases, and 20 bases lay in between. The CDR3 runs to 15 residues. CDR3 DNA: TGTGCCAGTTCGCCCCGGCCAGGCCTCCCCTATGGCTACACCTTC. It specifies CASSPRPGLPYGYTF.

The V call is TRBV2, the J call TRBJ2-4; TRBD1 agrees at 8 bases. The V and J ends lost 6 bases and 5 bases, in that order; junction bases with no gene match: 3. Germline V lookup: CDR1 SNHLY, CDR2 FYNNEI. CDR3 length: 13 residues. CDR3 nucleotide sequence: TGTGCCAGCAGGCAGGACAGGGAAAACATTCAGTACTTC. Amino acids: CASRQDRENIQYF.

A single count supports this clone. The genes are TRBV28 and TRBJ1-1; tentatively, D is TRBD1 (6 bases). V was clipped by 6 bases and J by 10 bases, with 18 bases between them. CDR3 size: 13 residues. Germline CDR1 reads MDHEN; CDR2 reads SYDVKM. Here the CDR3 DNA reads TGTGCCAGCAGCACGACAGGTACCCTGGGAGCTTTCTTT. Encoded protein: CASSTTGTLGAFF.

The chain links TRBV4-1 to TRBJ1-4; a weak D match, TRBD1 (5 bases). The V end was cut by 1 base, the J end by 7 bases, with 19 bases between. Germline CDR1 reads MGHRA; CDR2 reads YSYEKL. This CDR3 contains 17 residues. The CDR3 DNA is TGCGCCAGCAGCCAAGCGGTCGGGGGAAGTTGGGGTGAAAAACTGTTTTTT. This codes for CASSQAVGGSWGEKLFF.

The chain combines TRBV28 with TRBJ2-7; 11 nucleotides match TRBD2. The CDR3 has 16 amino acids. Per the germline V gene, CDR1 is MDHEN and CDR2 is SYDVKM. V lost 5 bases to trimming and J lost 7 bases; unmatched junction nucleotides: 13. CDR3 sequence: CASSVSGLAGLREQYF. The CDR3 DNA follows: TGTGCCAGCAGTGTCTCAGGACTAGCGGGCCTCCGAGAGCAGTACTTC. Full variable domain (missing parts from reference TRBV28 and TRBJ2-7): DVKVTQSSRYLVKRTGEKVFLECVQDMDHENMFWYRQDPGLGLRLIYFSYDVKMKEKGDIPEGYSVSREKKERFSLILESASTNQTSMYLCASSVSGLAGLREQYFGPGTRLTVT.

This clone was counted only a few times. J is TRBJ1-2 and V is TRBV4-1; D gene uncertain. CDR3 length: 15 residues. Trimming cost V 0 bases and J 4 bases, with 12 bases left between them. CDR1 MGHRA and CDR2 YSYEKL come from the germline V gene. The DNA for the CDR3 is TGCGCCAGCAGCCAAGATGAAGGGAGTGGCTATGGCTACACCTTC. This sequence encodes CASSQDEGSGYGYTF.

The rearrangement uses TRBV11-3 and TRBJ1-1; weak D call: TRBD1 (5 bases). V was clipped by 5 bases and J by 8 bases, with 18 bases between them. From germline, CDR1 is SGHNT and CDR2 YENEEA. This CDR3 is built from 14 residues. CDR3 in DNA: TGTGCCAGCAGCCCAGGGATGTCTGAAGGGGAAGCTTTCTTT. Protein sequence: CASSPGMSEGEAFF.

The chain combines TRBV5-1 with TRBJ2-5; TRBD1 matches at 10 bases. The germline gives CDR1 SGHRS, CDR2 YFSETQ. This CDR3 is built from 14 residues. J lost 5 bases, V lost 5 bases, and 6 bases had no gene match. The CDR3, as DNA: TGCGCCAGCAGTCAAAGGGACAGGGGCGAGACCCAGTACTTC. Amino acids: CASSQRDRGETQYF.

The CDR3 here is CASLPSGGANTQYF. DNA for the CDR3: TGTGCCAGCTTGCCTAGCGGGGGCGCGAATACGCAGTATTTT. The chain has TRBV6-5 and TRBJ2-3; 10 nucleotides agree with TRBD2. V shed 8 bases and J 7 bases; nucleotides not matched to a gene: 9. Looked up from germline, CDR1 is MNHEY and CDR2 is SVGAGI. The CDR3 totals 14 residues.

The rearrangement links TRBV2 to TRBJ1-4, with 7 bases lining up with TRBD1. Germline V gene lookup returns CDR1 SNHLY and CDR2 FYNNEI. V was clipped by 6 bases and J by 6 bases; unmatched bases: 4. The CDR3 is 13 residues long. The CDR3 region has the DNA TGTGCCAGCAGGAGGGGGCTGGATGAAAAACTGTTTTTT. Translating it yields CASRRGLDEKLFF. The full variable domain, rest sourced from reference TRBV2 and TRBJ1-4, is EPEVTQTPSHQVTQMGQEVILRCVPISNHLYFYWYRQILGQKVEFLVSFYNNEISEKSEIFDDQFSVERPDGSNFTLKIRSTKLEDSAMYFCASRRGLDEKLFFGSGTQLSVL.

The genes are TRBV5-6 and TRBJ1-3; a possible D gene is TRBD1 (5 bases). The germline V gene has CDR1 SGHDT and CDR2 YYEEEE. The CDR3 loop spans 15 amino acids. The V and J ends lost 4 bases and 0 bases respectively, with 11 bases between them. The CDR3 sequence: CASSTQDTSGNTIYF. The CDR3 coding sequence is TGTGCCAGCAGCACACAGGACACCTCTGGAAACACCATATATTTT. Drawing the rest from reference TRBV5-6 and TRBJ1-3, the complete variable domain is DAGVTQSPTHLIKTRGQQVTLRCSPKSGHDTVSWYQQALGQGPQFIFQYYEEEERQRGNFPDRFSGHQFPNYSSELNVNALLLGDSALYLCASSTQDTSGNTIYFGEGSWLTVV.

The rearrangement links TRBV7-6 to TRBJ2-1; 7 bases fit TRBD1. The germline V gene encodes CDR1 SGHVS and CDR2 FNYEAQ. J lost 12 bases, V lost 4 bases, and 9 bases had no gene match. The CDR3 runs to 13 residues. CDR3 in DNA: TGTGCCAGCAGCTCCCCCGACAGGGTGGGGCAGTTCTTC. Its protein is CASSSPDRVGQFF.

As regards this clone: One junction end disagrees with the germline gene, perhaps due to a read error. The chain couples TRBV5-1 to TRBJ2-7; 11 bases align to TRBD1. The CDR3 has 13 residues. Per the germline V gene, CDR1 is SGHRS and CDR2 is YFSETQ. CDR3 protein: CASSGDRGNEQYF. The CDR3 coding sequence is TGCGCCAGCAGCGGGGACAGGGGGAACGAACAGTACTTC.

Notes on this clone: Other DNA sequences from this sample encode an identical CDR3 as well. The genes are TRBV5-1 and TRBJ1-5, with D possibly matching TRBD1 (5 bases). V was trimmed by 4 bases and J by 6 bases, leaving 14 bases between them. The CDR3 covers 14 residues. Germline V gene sequence: CDR1 SGHRS, CDR2 YFSETQ. Here the CDR3 reads CASSPWQGIQPQHF. CDR3 in DNA: TGCGCCAGCAGCCCATGGCAGGGAATTCAGCCCCAGCATTTT.

CDR3 sequence reads: CATDPGMAGYTF. DNA of the CDR3: TGCGCCACCGATCCAGGGATGGCTGGCTACACCTTC. The chain has TRBV10-1 and TRBJ1-2; D might be TRBD1 (5 bases). V gave up 10 bases and J gave up 7 bases, with 16 bases separating them. This CDR3 spans 12 amino acids. The germline V gene has CDR1 WNHNN and CDR2 SYGVQD (reference sequence).

This chain joins TRBV18 and TRBJ1-2; TRBD1 matches at 12 bases. V was pared by 6 bases and J by 6 bases, with 5 bases of the junction left unmatched. The CDR3 sequence is 14 residues long. Germline V gene data show CDR1 as KGHSH and CDR2 as LQKENI. In DNA, the CDR3 is TGTGCCAGCTCCCAGGGACAGGGGGCGGATGGCTACACCTTC. Its translation: CASSQGQGADGYTF.

The chain recombines TRBV5-1 with TRBJ2-5; 7 bases align to TRBD2. The CDR3 spans 15 residues. The J segment lost 5 bases and the V segment lost 1 base, leaving 8 bases of the junction unmatched. The germline V gene has CDR1 SGHRS and CDR2 YFSETQ. CDR3 amino acids: CASSLYSSGRETQYF. CDR3 bases: TGCGCCAGCAGCTTGTACTCTAGCGGTCGGGAGACCCAGTACTTC.

V and J are TRBV28 and TRBJ1-5; D is ambiguous. CDR3 size: 12 residues. Germline-derived CDR1 and CDR2 are MDHEN and SYDVKM. V was clipped by 5 bases and J by 3 bases, with 5 bases between them. CDR3 sequence: CASSPFNQPQHF. The CDR3 coding sequence is TGTGCCAGCAGTCCCTTCAATCAGCCCCAGCATTTT. The full variable domain, completed using reference TRBV28 and TRBJ1-5, is DVKVTQSSRYLVKRTGEKVFLECVQDMDHENMFWYRQDPGLGLRLIYFSYDVKMKEKGDIPEGYSVSREKKERFSLILESASTNQTSMYLCASSPFNQPQHFGDGTRLSIL.

This clone has a single count. The V and J genes are TRBV4-1 and TRBJ2-7; TRBD1 agrees at 9 bases. V gave up 3 bases and J gave up 5 bases; unmatched junction bases: 14. This CDR3 has 17 amino acids. CDR1 is MGHRA and CDR2 is YSYEKL in the germline V gene. CDR3 protein: CASSHARPGQGRHEQYF. The DNA of the CDR3 is TGCGCCAGCAGCCACGCCAGGCCGGGACAGGGAAGGCACGAGCAGTACTTC.

In this sample, this clone turned up once. The V call is TRBV7-9, the J call TRBJ2-7; TRBD1 aligns across 7 bases. Germline loops: CDR1 SEHNR, CDR2 FQNEAQ (reference sequence). V dropped 5 bases and J dropped 6; count of bases not matched to a gene: 10. The CDR3 contains 14 residues. Here the CDR3 reads CASSPRDREVEQYF. Here the CDR3 DNA reads TGTGCCAGCAGCCCCCGGGACAGAGAGGTCGAGCAGTACTTC.

The chain links TRBV7-3 to TRBJ2-3; 10 positions match TRBD2. The CDR3 covers 15 residues. CDR1 SGHTA and CDR2 FQGTGA come from the germline V gene. V lost 0 bases to trimming and J lost 3 bases; unmatched junction nucleotides: 0. CDR3 bases: TGTGCCAGCAGCTTAACGGGACTAGCGACAGATACGCAGTATTTT. Protein: CASSLTGLATDTQYF.

V usage is TRBV7-8 and J usage is TRBJ2-2, with 7 nucleotides matching TRBD1. The germline V gene encodes CDR1 SGHVS and CDR2 FQNEAQ. With V trimmed by 4 bases and J by 7 bases, 6 bases remained unmatched. The CDR3 loop spans 14 amino acids. The CDR3 region is CASSWTGQGGELFF. The CDR3 DNA is TGTGCCAGCAGCTGGACAGGCCAAGGCGGGGAGCTGTTTTTT.

The DNA for the CDR3 is TGTGCCAGCACTGGAGGGACAGGTGGCTCCTACGAGCAGTACTTC. Translating gives CASTGGTGGSYEQYF. The V and J genes are TRBV13 and TRBJ2-7, with 8 nucleotides matching TRBD1. CDR3 length: 15 residues. Looked up from germline, CDR1 is PRHDT and CDR2 is FYEKMQ (reference sequence). The ends lost 7 bases at V and 0 bases at J; junction bases unmatched: 8.

This rearrangement joins TRBV19 to TRBJ1-5, with no clear D. V lost 6 bases and J lost 3, with 6 bases in between. CDR1 is LNHDA and CDR2 is SQIVND in the germline V gene (reference sequence). This CDR3 comprises 12 residues. CDR3 sequence: CASSPNNQPQHF. For the CDR3, the DNA is TGTGCCAGTAGCCCAAACAATCAGCCCCAGCATTTT.

This clone was recorded once. This chain links TRBV9 with TRBJ1-1; D is ambiguous. The CDR3 loop spans 14 amino acids. Trimming took off 3 bases at V and 3 bases at J, with 12 bases between the two ends. CDR1 SGDLS and CDR2 YYNGEE come from the germline V gene. The CDR3 DNA sequence: TGTGCCAGCAGCGCTAACGTCCGGGACACTGAAGCTTTCTTT. Translated, it gives CASSANVRDTEAFF.

The sample holds a few counts of this clone. The CDR3 loop is CASSLAYLAGPTGELFF. The CDR3 nucleotides are TGTGCCAGCAGCTTAGCTTACCTAGCGGGCCCCACCGGGGAGCTGTTTTTT. This chain connects TRBV13 to TRBJ2-2, with 8 bases identical to TRBD2. The CDR3 spans 17 residues. Germline CDR1 and CDR2: PRHDT and FYEKMQ (reference sequence). The V and J ends lost 1 base and 4 bases, in that order; junction bases with no gene match: 8.

The rearrangement joins TRBV5-1 to TRBJ2-7, with 9 bases fitting TRBD1. The germline V gene has CDR1 SGHRS and CDR2 YFSETQ. V lost 4 bases and J lost 6; bases outside the gene matches: 11. The CDR3 runs 15 residues. The CDR3 here is CASSVQGTGHGEQYF. The CDR3 region has the DNA TGCGCCAGCAGCGTACAGGGGACAGGGCACGGCGAGCAGTACTTC.

The sample holds a few counts of this clone. This rearrangement joins TRBV9 to TRBJ2-1; the match to TRBD2 covers 9 bases. CDR3 length: 17 amino acids. Trimming at V came to 0 bases and at J to 2 bases, leaving 6 bases not matched to a gene. Germline-derived CDR1 and CDR2 are SGDLS and YYNGEE. The CDR3 DNA reads TGTGCCAGCAGCGTAGGCCTAGCGGGGACAACCTACAATGAGCAGTTCTTC. It translates to CASSVGLAGTTYNEQFF.

The CDR3 loop is CAWQGGFGEKLFF. CDR3 in DNA: TGTGCCTGGCAAGGGGGATTCGGTGAAAAACTGTTTTTT. The rearrangement uses TRBV30 and TRBJ1-4, with TRBD1 as a possible D gene (6 bases). This CDR3 spans 13 amino acids. V lost 5 bases to trimming and J lost 7 bases, with 14 bases between them. The germline CDR1 and CDR2 sequences are GTSNPN and SVGIG (reference sequence). Full variable domain (remainder filled in from reference TRBV30 and TRBJ1-4): SQTIHQWPATLVQPVGSPLSLECTVEGTSNPNLYWYRQAAGRGLQLLFYSVGIGQISSEVPQNLSASRPQDRQFILSSKKLLLSDSGFYLCAWQGGFGEKLFFGSGTQLSVL.